Below, 13 T cell receptor beta chains from the same sample are listed, as sequenced in a study of blood T cell repertoires in COVID-19. TCRdb keeps only in-frame clones here, not all; method: immunoSEQ multiplex PCR. The sample shows under 300,000 clones, 83% of them seen only once. The sequenced sample consisted of peripheral blood. These receptors all come from a human donor in a cohort sampled during active COVID-19.

This chain connects TRBV7-9 to TRBJ2-1; no firm D call. CDR1 is SEHNR, CDR2 FQNEAQ, per germline (reference sequence). Trimming took 2 bases from V and 5 from J, leaving 16 bases between them. CDR3 length: 16 residues. The CDR3 DNA follows: TGTGCCAGCAGCTTACTAAGTGAGGTTCCCGACAATGAGCAGTTCTTC. Protein sequence: CASSLLSEVPDNEQFF.

The chain carries TRBV29-1 and TRBJ1-5; D call uncertain. The V gene's germline CDR1 is SQVTM and CDR2 ANQGSEA. The V end lost 6 bases, the J end lost 9 bases, and 18 bases lay between the germline ends. This CDR3 spans 13 amino acids. The CDR3 sequence is CSVQITANGPQHF. The CDR3 DNA is TGCAGCGTGCAAATCACCGCGAACGGGCCCCAGCATTTT.

The count of this clone is one. The chain joins TRBV19 to TRBJ2-7; 12 bases agree with TRBD2. V dropped 5 bases and J dropped 7; count of bases not matched to a gene: 6. The CDR3 contains 14 residues. Germline V CDR1 and CDR2: LNHDA, SQIVND (reference sequence). The CDR3, as DNA: TGTGCCAGTAGTCCCTTGACTAGCGGGAGAGAGCAGTACTTC. Protein: CASSPLTSGREQYF. The entire variable domain, with the rest obtained from reference TRBV19 and TRBJ2-7, is as follows: DGGITQSPKYLFRKEGQNVTLSCEQNLNHDAMYWYRQDPGQGLRLIYYSQIVNDFQKGDIAEGYSVSREKKESFPLTVTSAQKNPTAFYLCASSPLTSGREQYFGPGTRLTVT.

V is TRBV10-1 and J is TRBJ2-4; TRBD2 might be the D (6 bases). The V gene lost 0 bases and the J gene lost 3 bases, with 12 bases spanning the gap. CDR3 length equals 16 residues. From germline, CDR1 is WNHNN and CDR2 SYGVQD (reference sequence). CDR3 in amino acids: CASSESTGDGKNIQYF. The CDR3 region has the DNA TGCGCCAGCAGTGAGTCAACGGGAGACGGCAAAAACATTCAGTACTTC.

A single count supports this clone. This chain links TRBV6-1 with TRBJ2-7; no firm D call. Trimming stripped 3 bases from V and 6 bases from J, with 6 bases between. Germline loops: CDR1 MNHNS, CDR2 SASEGT. The CDR3 loop spans 11 amino acids. As DNA, the CDR3 is TGTGCCAGCAGTGATTTGGCCGAGCAGTACTTC. Protein product: CASSDLAEQYF.

Only one count was recorded for this clone. V is TRBV18 and J is TRBJ2-7; 8 bases are a match to TRBD1. J gave up 0 bases and V 8 bases, and 3 bases lay outside the gene matches. Per germline, CDR1 KGHSH and CDR2 LQKENI. The CDR3 has 13 residues. The CDR3 sequence: CASIQGASYEQYF. The CDR3 DNA reads as TGTGCCAGCATCCAGGGGGCCTCCTACGAGCAGTACTTC.

The chain combines TRBV20-1 with TRBJ2-3, with a weak D call TRBD2 (5 bases). CDR1 DFQATT and CDR2 SNEGSKA come from the germline V gene (reference sequence). This CDR3 spans 11 amino acids. V dropped 3 bases and J dropped 6 bases, with 7 bases sitting between them. CDR3 nucleotide sequence: TGCAGTGCTAGGGAGGTGGATACGCAGTATTTT. Its translation: CSAREVDTQYF.

Written as DNA, the CDR3 is TGTGCCAGCAGTTCTAGAAACAATGAGCAGTTCTTC. Protein sequence: CASSSRNNEQFF. The chain is built from TRBV6-2 or TRBV6-3 and TRBJ2-1; the D is unclear. Germline V gene sequence: CDR1 MNHEY, CDR2 SVGEGT. The ends were cut back, 4 bases at V and 5 bases at J, with 6 bases in the middle. This CDR3 spans 12 amino acids.

The rearrangement links TRBV2 to TRBJ2-3, with unresolved D. Germline CDR1 is SNHLY and CDR2 is FYNNEI. The CDR3 has 14 amino acids. V dropped 5 bases and J dropped 0 bases, with 9 bases sitting between them. CDR3 sequence reads: CASSYTTSTDTQYF. CDR3 nucleotides: TGTGCCAGCAGTTACACTACTAGCACAGATACGCAGTATTTT.

J is TRBJ1-1 and V is TRBV2; 7 bases align to TRBD1. This CDR3 spans 14 amino acids. In germline, CDR1 is SNHLY, CDR2 FYNNEI. V gave up 6 bases and J gave up 3 bases; unmatched junction bases: 7. The CDR3 sequence: CASRGQSWDTEAFF. The CDR3 DNA sequence: TGTGCCAGCAGGGGACAGTCTTGGGACACTGAAGCTTTCTTT.

J is TRBJ1-4 and V is TRBV9; 10 bases agree with TRBD1. The CDR3 covers 15 residues. The junction had 8 bases not matched to a gene; V was cut back by 4 bases and J by 8 bases. The germline V gene encodes CDR1 SGDLS and CDR2 YYNGEE. Here the CDR3 DNA reads TGTGCCAGCAGCACACCCGGGGGACAGGGGGAAAAACTGTTTTTT. Protein: CASSTPGGQGEKLFF.

The V gene is TRBV5-1, the J gene TRBJ2-2, with TRBD1 identical over 11 bases. The J segment lost 6 bases and the V segment lost 4 bases, leaving 2 bases of the junction unmatched. The CDR3 covers 14 residues. CDR1 is SGHRS and CDR2 is YFSETQ in the germline V gene. CDR3 amino acids: CASSQDRGPGELFF. In DNA form, the CDR3 reads TGCGCCAGCAGCCAGGACAGGGGGCCCGGGGAGCTGTTTTTT.

The V call is TRBV27, the J call TRBJ1-1; a weak D match, TRBD1 (5 bases). Trimming cost V 8 bases and J 1 base, with 17 bases left between them. The germline V gene encodes CDR1 MNHEY and CDR2 SMNVEV (reference sequence). The CDR3 is 15 amino acids. CDR3 DNA sequence: TGTGCCAGCTCCCCGCGGCGGGGGGAGAACACTGAAGCTTTCTTT. Translated, it gives CASSPRRGENTEAFF.